This T cell receptor beta chain was found in a study of CD8 T cells in ankylosing spondylitis. Study-wide results and limits: A TCR beta motif made of 7 to 9 highly homologous variants seemed typical of ankylosing spondylitis blood.

This clonotype has ten or more counts. Its antigen is undetermined. V lost 2 bases and J 6 bases, leaving 4 bases between the germline ends. The germline CDR1 and CDR2 sequences are ENHRY and SYGVKD. CDR3 length: 11 residues. Quantitative 5'-RACE with molecular barcodes produced the TCR beta libraries. TCRdb re-called the 5' RACE reads with MiXCR, one entry per CDR3 protein. Here the sample spans about 800,000 distinct CDR3 sequences, approximately 12% being singletons. Sequencing used blood, either unsorted or a sorted T cell fraction (not recorded which). The V and J genes are TRBV10-3 and TRBJ1-1, with D unclear. This TCR was recovered from a male donor with ankylosing spondylitis. The CDR3 DNA follows: TGTGCCATCAGTGAGGGGGCTGAAGCTTTCTTT. It codes for CAISEGAEAFF.